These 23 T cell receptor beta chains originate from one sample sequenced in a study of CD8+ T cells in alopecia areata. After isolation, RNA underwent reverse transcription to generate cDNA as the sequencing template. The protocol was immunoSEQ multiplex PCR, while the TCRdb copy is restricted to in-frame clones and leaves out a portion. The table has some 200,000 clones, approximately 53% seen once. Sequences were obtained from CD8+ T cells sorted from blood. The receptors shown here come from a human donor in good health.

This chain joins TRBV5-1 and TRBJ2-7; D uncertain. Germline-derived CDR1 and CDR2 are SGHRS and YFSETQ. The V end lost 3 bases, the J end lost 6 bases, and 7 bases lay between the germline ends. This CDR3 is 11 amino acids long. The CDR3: CASSWGTEQYF. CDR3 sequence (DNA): TGCGCCAGCAGCTGGGGTACCGAGCAGTACTTC.

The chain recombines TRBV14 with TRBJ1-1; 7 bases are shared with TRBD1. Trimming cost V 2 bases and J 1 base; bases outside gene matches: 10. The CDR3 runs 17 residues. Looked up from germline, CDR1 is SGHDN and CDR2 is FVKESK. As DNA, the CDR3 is TGTGCCAGCAGCCAAATCGGATCGACAGGGAAGAACACTGAAGCTTTCTTT. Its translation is CASSQIGSTGKNTEAFF.

CDR3 nucleotide sequence: TGTGCCAGCAGCTCCACAGGGGGCTCTTTGGACGAGCAGTACTTC. Translating it yields CASSSTGGSLDEQYF. The V call is TRBV7-9, the J call TRBJ2-7; TRBD1 matches at 9 bases. In germline, CDR1 is SEHNR, CDR2 FQNEAQ (reference sequence). The CDR3 loop spans 15 amino acids. V lost 4 bases to trimming and J lost 5 bases; unmatched junction nucleotides: 9. Using reference TRBV7-9 and TRBJ2-7 for the parts outside the CDR3, the full variable domain is DTGVSQNPRHKITKRGQNVTFRCDPISEHNRLYWYRQTLGQGPEFLTYFQNEAQLEKSRLLSDRFSAERPKGSFSTLEIQRTEQGDSAMYLCASSSTGGSLDEQYFGPGTRLTVT.

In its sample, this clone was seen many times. CDR3 residues: CASSLISADTQYF. In DNA, the CDR3 is TGTGCCAGCAGCTTAATTTCTGCAGATACGCAGTATTTT. The rearrangement uses TRBV7-3 and TRBJ2-3; D is unresolved. CDR1 and CDR2 from the germline V gene are SGHTA and FQGTGA. CDR3 length equals 13 residues. Trimming removed 1 base from V and 4 bases from J, with 6 bases in between.

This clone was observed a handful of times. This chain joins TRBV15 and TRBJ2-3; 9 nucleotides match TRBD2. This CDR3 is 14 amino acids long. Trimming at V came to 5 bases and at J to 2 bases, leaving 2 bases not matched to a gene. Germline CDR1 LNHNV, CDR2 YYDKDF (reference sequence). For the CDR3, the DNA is TGTGCCACCAGCCCTAGCGGGGTCACAGATACGCAGTATTTT. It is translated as CATSPSGVTDTQYF.

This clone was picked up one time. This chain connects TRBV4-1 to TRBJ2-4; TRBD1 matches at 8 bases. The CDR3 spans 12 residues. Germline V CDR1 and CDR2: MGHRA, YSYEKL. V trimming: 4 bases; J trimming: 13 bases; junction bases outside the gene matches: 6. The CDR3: CASSRGTGEQYF. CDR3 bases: TGCGCCAGCAGCCGCGGGACAGGAGAACAGTACTTC.

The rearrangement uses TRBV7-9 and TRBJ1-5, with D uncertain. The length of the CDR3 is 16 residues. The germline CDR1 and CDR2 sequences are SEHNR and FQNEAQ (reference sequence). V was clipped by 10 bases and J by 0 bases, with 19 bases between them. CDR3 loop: CANTSHRPLSNQPQHF. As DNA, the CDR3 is TGTGCCAATACGAGTCACCGCCCGCTTAGCAATCAGCCCCAGCATTTT.

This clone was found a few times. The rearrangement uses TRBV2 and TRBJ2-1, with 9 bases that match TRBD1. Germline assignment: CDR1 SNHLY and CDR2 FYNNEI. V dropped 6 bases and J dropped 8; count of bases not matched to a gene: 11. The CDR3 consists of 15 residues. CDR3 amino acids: CASSRPGQGFHEQFF. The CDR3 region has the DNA TGTGCCAGCAGCCGACCGGGACAGGGCTTTCATGAGCAGTTCTTC.

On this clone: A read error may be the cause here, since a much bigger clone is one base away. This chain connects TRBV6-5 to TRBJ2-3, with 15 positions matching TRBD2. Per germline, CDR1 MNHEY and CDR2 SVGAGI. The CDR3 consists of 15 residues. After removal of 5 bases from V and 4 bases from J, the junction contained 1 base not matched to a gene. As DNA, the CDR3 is TGTGCCAGCAGTGGACTAGCGGGGGGGCCAGATACGCAGTATTTT. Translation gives CASSGLAGGPDTQYF.

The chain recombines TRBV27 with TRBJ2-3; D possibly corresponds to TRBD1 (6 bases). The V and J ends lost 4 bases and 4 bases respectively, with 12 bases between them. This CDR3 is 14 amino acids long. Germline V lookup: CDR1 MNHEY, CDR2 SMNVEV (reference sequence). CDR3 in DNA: TGTGCCAGCAGTTCGAGACAGGACGCAGATACGCAGTATTTT. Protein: CASSSRQDADTQYF.

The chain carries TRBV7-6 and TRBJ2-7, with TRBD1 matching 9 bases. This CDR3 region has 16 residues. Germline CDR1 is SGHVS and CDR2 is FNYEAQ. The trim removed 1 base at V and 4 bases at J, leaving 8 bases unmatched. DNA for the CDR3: TGTGCCAGCAGCTTAGAGCAGGGACAGGGTACTTACGAGCAGTACTTC. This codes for CASSLEQGQGTYEQYF. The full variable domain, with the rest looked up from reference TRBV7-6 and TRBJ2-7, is GAGVSQSPRYKVTKRGQDVALRCDPISGHVSLYWYRQALGQGPEFLTYFNYEAQQDKSGLPNDRFSAERPEGSISTLTIQRTEQRDSAMYRCASSLEQGQGTYEQYFGPGTRLTVT.

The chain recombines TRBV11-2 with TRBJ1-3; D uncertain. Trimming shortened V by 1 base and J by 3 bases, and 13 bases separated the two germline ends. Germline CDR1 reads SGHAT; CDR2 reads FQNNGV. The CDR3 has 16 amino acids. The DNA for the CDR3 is TGTGCCAGCAGCTTAGTATGGGGTACGAGTGGAAACACCATATATTTT. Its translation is CASSLVWGTSGNTIYF.

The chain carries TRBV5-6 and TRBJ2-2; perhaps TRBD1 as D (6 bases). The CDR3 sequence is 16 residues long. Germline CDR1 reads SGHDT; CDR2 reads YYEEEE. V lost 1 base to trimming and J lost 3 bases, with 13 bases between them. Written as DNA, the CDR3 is TGTGCCAGCAGCTTGAAAACAGGGTCTGACACCGGGGAGCTGTTTTTT. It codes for CASSLKTGSDTGELFF.

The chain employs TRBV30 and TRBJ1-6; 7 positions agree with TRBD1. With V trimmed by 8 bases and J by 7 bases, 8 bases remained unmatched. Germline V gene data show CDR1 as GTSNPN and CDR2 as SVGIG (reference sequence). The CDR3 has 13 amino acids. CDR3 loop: CARQGVGNSPLHF. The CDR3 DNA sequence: TGTGCCCGCCAGGGGGTGGGGAATTCACCCCTCCACTTT.

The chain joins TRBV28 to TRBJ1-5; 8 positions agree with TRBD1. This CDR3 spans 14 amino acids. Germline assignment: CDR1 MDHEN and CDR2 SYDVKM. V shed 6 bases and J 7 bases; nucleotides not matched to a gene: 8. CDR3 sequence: CASSPQGARQPQHF. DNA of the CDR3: TGTGCCAGCAGCCCTCAGGGGGCACGGCAGCCCCAGCATTTT.

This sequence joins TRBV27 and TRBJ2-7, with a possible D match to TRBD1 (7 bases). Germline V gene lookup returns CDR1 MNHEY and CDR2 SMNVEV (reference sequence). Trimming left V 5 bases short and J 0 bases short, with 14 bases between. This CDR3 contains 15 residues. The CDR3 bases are TGTGCCAGCAGTCTAGGCGGGACAGCCTCCTACGAGCAGTACTTC. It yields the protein CASSLGGTASYEQYF.

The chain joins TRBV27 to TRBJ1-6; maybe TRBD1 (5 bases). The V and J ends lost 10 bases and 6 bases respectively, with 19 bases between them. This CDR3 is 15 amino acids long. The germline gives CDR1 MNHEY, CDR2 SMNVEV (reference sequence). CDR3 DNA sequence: TGTGCCACCGCGGACGGGGCCCTGGGTAATTCACCCCTCCACTTT. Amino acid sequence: CATADGALGNSPLHF.

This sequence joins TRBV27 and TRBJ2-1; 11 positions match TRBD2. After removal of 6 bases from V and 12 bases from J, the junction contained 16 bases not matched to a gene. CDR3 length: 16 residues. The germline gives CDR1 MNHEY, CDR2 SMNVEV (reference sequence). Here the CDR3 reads CASSSASGVAGGRQFF. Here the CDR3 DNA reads TGTGCCAGCAGCAGCGCATCAGGAGTAGCGGGGGGGCGGCAGTTCTTC.

As DNA, the CDR3 is TGCAGCGTTTCCAGGGGAAACACCGGGGAGCTGTTTTTT. As protein: CSVSRGNTGELFF. The chain carries TRBV29-1 and TRBJ2-2; maybe TRBD1 (6 bases). Germline CDR1 reads SQVTM; CDR2 reads ANQGSEA. The CDR3 extends over 13 amino acids. V gave up 5 bases and J gave up 2 bases, with 9 bases separating them.

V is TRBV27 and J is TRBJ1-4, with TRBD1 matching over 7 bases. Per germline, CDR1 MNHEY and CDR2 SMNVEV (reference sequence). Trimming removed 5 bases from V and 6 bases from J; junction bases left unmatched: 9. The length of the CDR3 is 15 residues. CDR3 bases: TGTGCCAGCAGTCCTCGACAGGGACTAGATGAAAAACTGTTTTTT. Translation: CASSPRQGLDEKLFF. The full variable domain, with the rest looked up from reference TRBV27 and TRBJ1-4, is EAQVTQNPRYLITVTGKKLTVTCSQNMNHEYMSWYRQDPGLGLRQIYYSMNVEVTDKGDVPEGYKVSRKEKRNFPLILESPSPNQTSLYFCASSPRQGLDEKLFFGSGTQLSVL.

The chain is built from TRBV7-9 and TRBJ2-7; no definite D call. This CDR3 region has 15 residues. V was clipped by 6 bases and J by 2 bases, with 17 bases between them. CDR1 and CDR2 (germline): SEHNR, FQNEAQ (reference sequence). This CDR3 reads CASRPGEGYTYEQYF. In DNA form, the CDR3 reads TGTGCCAGCAGACCTGGCGAAGGGTACACCTACGAGCAGTACTTC.

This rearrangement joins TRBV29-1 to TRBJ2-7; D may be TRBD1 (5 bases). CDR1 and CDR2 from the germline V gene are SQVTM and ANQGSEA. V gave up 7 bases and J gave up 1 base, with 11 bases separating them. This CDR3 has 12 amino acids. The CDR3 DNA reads TGCAGCGCCCTGACAGAATCCTACGAGCAGTACTTC. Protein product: CSALTESYEQYF.

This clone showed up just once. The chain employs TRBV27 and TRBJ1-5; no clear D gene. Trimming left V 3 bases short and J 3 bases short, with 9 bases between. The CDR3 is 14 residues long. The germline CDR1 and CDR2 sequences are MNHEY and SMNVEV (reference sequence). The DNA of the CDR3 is TGTGCCAGCAGTTTCGGAGGGATCAATCAGCCCCAGCATTTT. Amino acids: CASSFGGINQPQHF.